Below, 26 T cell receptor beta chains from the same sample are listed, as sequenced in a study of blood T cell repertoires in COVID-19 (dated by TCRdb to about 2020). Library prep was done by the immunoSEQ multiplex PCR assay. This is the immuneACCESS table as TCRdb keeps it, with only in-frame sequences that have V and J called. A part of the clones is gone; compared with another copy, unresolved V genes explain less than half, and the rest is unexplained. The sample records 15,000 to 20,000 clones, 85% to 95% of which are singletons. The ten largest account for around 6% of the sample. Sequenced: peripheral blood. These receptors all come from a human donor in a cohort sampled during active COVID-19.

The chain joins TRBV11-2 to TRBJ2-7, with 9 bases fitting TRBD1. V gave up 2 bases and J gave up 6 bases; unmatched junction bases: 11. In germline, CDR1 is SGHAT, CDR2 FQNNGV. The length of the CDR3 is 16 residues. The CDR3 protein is CASSLRKTGGRGEQYF. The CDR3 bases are TGTGCCAGCAGCTTAAGAAAAACAGGGGGCAGGGGCGAGCAGTACTTC.

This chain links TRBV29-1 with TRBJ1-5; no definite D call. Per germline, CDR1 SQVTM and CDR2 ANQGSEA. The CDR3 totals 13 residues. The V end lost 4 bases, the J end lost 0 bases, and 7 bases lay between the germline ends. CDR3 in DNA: TGCAGCGTTGCACCAGGTAGCAATCAGCCCCAGCATTTT. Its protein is CSVAPGSNQPQHF. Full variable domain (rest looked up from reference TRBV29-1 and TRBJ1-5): SAVISQKPSRDICQRGTSLTIQCQVDSQVTMMFWYRQQPGQSLTLIATANQGSEATYESGFVIDKFPISRPNLTFSTLTVSNMSPEDSSIYLCSVAPGSNQPQHFGDGTRLSIL.

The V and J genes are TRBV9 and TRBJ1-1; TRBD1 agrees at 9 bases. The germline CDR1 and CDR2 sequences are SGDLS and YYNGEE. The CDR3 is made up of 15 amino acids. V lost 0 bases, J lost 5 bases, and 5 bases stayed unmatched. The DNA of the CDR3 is TGTGCCAGCAGCGTAGGCGGACAGGGGTATACTGAAGCTTTCTTT. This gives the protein CASSVGGQGYTEAFF.

CDR3 amino acids: CSGTDGGTIYF. For the CDR3, the DNA is TGCAGCGGGACAGATGGAGGCACCATATATTTT. The V gene is TRBV29-1, the J gene TRBJ1-3; perhaps TRBD1 as D (6 bases). V lost 7 bases and J 9 bases, leaving 13 bases between the germline ends. The CDR3 extends over 11 amino acids. Germline values: CDR1 SQVTM, CDR2 ANQGSEA.

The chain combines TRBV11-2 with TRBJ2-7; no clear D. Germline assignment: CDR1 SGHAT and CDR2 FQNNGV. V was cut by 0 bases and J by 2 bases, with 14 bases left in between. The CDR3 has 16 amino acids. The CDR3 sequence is CASSLEARFQPYEQYF. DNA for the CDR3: TGTGCCAGCAGCTTAGAAGCGAGGTTCCAACCCTACGAGCAGTACTTC.

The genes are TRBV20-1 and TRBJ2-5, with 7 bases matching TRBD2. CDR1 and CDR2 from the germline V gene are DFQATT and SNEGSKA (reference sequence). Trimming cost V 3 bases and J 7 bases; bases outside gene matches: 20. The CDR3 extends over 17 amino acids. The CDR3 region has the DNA TGCAGTGCTAGTAATTGGGTAGACGGGACTAAACCAGGGACCCAGTACTTC. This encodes CSASNWVDGTKPGTQYF.

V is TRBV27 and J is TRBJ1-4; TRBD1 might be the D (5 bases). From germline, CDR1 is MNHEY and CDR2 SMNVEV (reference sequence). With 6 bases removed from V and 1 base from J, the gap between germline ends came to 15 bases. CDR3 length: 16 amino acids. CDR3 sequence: CASRSNPQGTNEKLFF. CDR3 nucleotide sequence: TGTGCCAGCAGATCAAACCCCCAGGGAACTAATGAAAAACTGTTTTTT. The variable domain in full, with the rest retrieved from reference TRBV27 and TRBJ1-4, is EAQVTQNPRYLITVTGKKLTVTCSQNMNHEYMSWYRQDPGLGLRQIYYSMNVEVTDKGDVPEGYKVSRKEKRNFPLILESPSPNQTSLYFCASRSNPQGTNEKLFFGSGTQLSVL.

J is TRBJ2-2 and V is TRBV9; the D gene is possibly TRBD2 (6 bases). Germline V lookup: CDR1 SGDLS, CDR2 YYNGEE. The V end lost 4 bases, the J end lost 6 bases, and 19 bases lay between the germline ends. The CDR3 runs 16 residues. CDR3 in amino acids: CASSPDLEGGPGELFF. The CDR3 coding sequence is TGTGCCAGCAGCCCGGACTTGGAGGGAGGACCCGGGGAGCTGTTTTTT.

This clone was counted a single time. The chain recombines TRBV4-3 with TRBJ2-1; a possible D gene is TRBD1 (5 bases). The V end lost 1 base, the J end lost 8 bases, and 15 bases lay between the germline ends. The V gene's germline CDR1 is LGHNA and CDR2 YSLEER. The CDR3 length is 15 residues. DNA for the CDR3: TGCGCCAGCAGCCAAGTCGAAGGGGAAGGGGATGAGCAGTTCTTC. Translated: CASSQVEGEGDEQFF.

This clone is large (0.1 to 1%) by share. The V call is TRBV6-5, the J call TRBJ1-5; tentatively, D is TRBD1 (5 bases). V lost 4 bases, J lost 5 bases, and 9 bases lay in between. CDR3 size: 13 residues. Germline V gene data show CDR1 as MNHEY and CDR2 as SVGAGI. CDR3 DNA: TGTGCCAGCAGTTCCCAGGGCCATCAGCCCCAGCATTTT. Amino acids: CASSSQGHQPQHF.

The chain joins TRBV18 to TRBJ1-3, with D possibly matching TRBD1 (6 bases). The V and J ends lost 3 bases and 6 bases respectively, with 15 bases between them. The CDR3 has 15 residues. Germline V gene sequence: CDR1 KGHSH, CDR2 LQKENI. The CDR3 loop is CASSPLLGGVNTIYF. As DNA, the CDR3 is TGTGCCAGCTCACCTCTGTTAGGGGGTGTAAACACCATATATTTT.

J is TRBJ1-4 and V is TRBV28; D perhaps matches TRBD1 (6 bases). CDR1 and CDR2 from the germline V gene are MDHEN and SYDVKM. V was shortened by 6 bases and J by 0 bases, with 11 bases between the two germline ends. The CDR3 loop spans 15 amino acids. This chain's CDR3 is CASSRTVATNEKLFF. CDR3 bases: TGTGCCAGCAGCCGGACAGTTGCAACTAATGAAAAACTGTTTTTT.

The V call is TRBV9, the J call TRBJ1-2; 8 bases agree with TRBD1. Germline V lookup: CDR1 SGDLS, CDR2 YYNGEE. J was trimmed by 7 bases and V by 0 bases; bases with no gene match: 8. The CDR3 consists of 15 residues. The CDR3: CASSVDGSTGGGYTF. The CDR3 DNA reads TGTGCCAGCAGCGTAGACGGTTCTACAGGGGGTGGCTACACCTTC.

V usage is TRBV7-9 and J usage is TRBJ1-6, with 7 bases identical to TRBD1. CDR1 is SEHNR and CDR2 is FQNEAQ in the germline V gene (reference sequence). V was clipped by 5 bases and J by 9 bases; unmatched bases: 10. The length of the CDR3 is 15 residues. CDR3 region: CASSDDKGAGSPLHF. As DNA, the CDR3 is TGTGCCAGCAGCGACGACAAGGGGGCCGGTTCACCCCTCCACTTT.

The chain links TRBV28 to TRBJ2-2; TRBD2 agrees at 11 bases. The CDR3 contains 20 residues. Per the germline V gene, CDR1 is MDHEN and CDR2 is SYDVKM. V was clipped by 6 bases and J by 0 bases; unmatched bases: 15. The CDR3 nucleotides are TGTGCCAGCAGCCCCGCCCGAGGACTAGCGGGCGATGCGAACACCGGGGAGCTGTTTTTT. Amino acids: CASSPARGLAGDANTGELFF.

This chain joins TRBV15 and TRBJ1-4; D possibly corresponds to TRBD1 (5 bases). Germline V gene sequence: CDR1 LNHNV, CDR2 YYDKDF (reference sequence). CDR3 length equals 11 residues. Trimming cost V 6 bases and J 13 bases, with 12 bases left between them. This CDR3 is CATRGAERLFF. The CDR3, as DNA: TGTGCCACCAGAGGGGCTGAGAGACTGTTTTTT.

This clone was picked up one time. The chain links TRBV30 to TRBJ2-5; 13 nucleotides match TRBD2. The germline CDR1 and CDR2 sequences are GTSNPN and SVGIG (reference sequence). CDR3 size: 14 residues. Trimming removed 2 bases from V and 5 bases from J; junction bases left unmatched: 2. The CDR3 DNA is TGTGCCTGGAGTCCACTAGCGGGGGGGGAGACCCAGTACTTC. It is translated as CAWSPLAGGETQYF.

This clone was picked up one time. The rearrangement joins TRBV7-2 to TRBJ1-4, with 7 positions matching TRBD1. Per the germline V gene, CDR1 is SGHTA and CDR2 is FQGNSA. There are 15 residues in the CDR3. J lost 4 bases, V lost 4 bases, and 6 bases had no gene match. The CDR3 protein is CASSSPGQFNEKLFF. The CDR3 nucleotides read TGTGCCAGCAGCTCACCGGGACAGTTTAATGAAAAACTGTTTTTT.

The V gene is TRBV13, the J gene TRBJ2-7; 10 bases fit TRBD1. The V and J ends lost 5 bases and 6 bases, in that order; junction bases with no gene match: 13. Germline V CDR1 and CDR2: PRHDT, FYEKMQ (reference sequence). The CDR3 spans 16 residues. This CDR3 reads CASSARQGALRFEQYF. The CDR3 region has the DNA TGTGCCAGCAGCGCGAGACAGGGGGCGCTTCGCTTCGAGCAGTACTTC.

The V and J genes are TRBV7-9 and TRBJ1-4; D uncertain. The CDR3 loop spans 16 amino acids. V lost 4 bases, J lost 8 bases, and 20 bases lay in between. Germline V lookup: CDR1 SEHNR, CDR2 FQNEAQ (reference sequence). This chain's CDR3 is CASSSVGAISGEKLFF. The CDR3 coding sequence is TGTGCCAGCAGCTCAGTGGGTGCAATTAGCGGGGAAAAACTGTTTTTT. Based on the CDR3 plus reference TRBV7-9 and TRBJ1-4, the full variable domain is DTGVSQNPRHKITKRGQNVTFRCDPISEHNRLYWYRQTLGQGPEFLTYFQNEAQLEKSRLLSDRFSAERPKGSFSTLEIQRTEQGDSAMYLCASSSVGAISGEKLFFGSGTQLSVL.

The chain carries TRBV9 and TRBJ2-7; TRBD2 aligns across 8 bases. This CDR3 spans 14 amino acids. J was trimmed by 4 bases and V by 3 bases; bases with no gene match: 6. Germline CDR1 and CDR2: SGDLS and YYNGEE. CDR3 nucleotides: TGTGCCAGCAGCGCGCCGGGGGGGCGATACGAGCAGTACTTC. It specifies CASSAPGGRYEQYF. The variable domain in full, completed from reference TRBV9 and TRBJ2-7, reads DSGVTQTPKHLITATGQRVTLRCSPRSGDLSVYWYQQSLDQGLQFLIQYYNGEERAKGNILERFSAQQFPDLHSELNLSSLELGDSALYFCASSAPGGRYEQYFGPGTRLTVT.

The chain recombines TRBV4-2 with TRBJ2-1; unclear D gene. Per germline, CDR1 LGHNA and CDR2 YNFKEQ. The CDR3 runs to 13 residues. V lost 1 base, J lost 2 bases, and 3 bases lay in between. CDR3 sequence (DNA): TGTGCCAGCAGCCAAGGGCCCTACAATGAGCAGTTCTTC. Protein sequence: CASSQGPYNEQFF.

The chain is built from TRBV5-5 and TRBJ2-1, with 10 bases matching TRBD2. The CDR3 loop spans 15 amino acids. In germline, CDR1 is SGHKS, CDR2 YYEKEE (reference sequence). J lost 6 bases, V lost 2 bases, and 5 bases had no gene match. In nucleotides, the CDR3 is TGTGCCAGCAGCTTAACTAGCGGGACTATCAATGAGCAGTTCTTC. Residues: CASSLTSGTINEQFF.

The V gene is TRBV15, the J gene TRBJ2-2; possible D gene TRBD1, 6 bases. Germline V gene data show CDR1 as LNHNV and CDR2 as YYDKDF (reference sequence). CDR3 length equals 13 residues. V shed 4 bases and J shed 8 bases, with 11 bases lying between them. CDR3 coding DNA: TGTGCCACCAGCACAGGGGAATGGGGGGAGCTGTTTTTT. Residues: CATSTGEWGELFF.

Here the CDR3 reads CASSLTVANEKLFF. In DNA, the CDR3 is TGTGCCAGCAGTTTAACAGTGGCTAATGAAAAACTGTTTTTT. J is TRBJ1-4 and V is TRBV27; D gene ambiguous. V lost 2 bases to trimming and J lost 3 bases, with 7 bases between them. CDR3 size: 14 residues. Germline assignment: CDR1 MNHEY and CDR2 SMNVEV (reference sequence).

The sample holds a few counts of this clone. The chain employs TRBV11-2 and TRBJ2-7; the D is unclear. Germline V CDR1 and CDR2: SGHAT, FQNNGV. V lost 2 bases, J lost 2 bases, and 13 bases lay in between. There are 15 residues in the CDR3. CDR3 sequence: CASSLQSLAPYEQYF. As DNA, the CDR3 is TGTGCCAGCAGCTTACAGTCCCTTGCACCCTACGAGCAGTACTTC.